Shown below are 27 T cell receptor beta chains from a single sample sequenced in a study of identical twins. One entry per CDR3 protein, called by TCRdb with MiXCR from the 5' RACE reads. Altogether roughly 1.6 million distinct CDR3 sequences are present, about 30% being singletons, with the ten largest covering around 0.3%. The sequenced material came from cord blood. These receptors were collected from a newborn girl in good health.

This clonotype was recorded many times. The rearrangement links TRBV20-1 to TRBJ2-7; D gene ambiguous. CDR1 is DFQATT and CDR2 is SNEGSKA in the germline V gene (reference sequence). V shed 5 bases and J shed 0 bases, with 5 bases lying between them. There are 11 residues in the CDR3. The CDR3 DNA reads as TGCAGTGCTCTCAGCTCCTACGAGCAGTACTTC. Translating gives CSALSSYEQYF.

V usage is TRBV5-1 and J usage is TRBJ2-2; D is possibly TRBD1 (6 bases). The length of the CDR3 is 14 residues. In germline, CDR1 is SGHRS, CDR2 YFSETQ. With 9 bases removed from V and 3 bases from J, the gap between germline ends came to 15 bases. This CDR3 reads CATRVGADTGELFF. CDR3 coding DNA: TGCGCCACCCGCGTGGGGGCGGACACCGGGGAGCTGTTTTTT.

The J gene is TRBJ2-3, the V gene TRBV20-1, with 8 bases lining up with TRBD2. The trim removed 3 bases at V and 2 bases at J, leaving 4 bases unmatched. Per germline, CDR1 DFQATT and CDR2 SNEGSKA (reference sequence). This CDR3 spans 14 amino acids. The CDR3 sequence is CSASKRGNTDTQYF. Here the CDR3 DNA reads TGCAGTGCTAGTAAGCGGGGGAACACAGATACGCAGTATTTT.

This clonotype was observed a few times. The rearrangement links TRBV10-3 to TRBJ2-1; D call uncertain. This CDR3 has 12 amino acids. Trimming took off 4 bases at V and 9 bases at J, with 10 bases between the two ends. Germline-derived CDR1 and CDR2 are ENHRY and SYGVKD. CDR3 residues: CAISVEAIEQFF. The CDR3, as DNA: TGTGCCATCAGTGTAGAAGCGATTGAGCAGTTCTTC.

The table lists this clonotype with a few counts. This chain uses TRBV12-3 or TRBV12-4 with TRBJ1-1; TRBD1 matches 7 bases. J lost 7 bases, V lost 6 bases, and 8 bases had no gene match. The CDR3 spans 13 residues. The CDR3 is CASSPQGDSEAFF. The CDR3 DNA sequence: TGTGCCAGCAGCCCCCAAGGGGACAGTGAAGCTTTCTTT.

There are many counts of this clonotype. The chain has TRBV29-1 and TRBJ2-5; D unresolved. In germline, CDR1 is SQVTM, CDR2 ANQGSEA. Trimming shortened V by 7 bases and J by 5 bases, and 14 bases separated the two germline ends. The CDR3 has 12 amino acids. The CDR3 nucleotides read TGCAGCGCCGCTTGGGGTCGGGAGACCCAGTACTTC. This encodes CSAAWGRETQYF. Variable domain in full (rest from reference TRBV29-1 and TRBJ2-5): SAVISQKPSRDICQRGTSLTIQCQVDSQVTMMFWYRQQPGQSLTLIATANQGSEATYESGFVIDKFPISRPNLTFSTLTVSNMSPEDSSIYLCSAAWGRETQYFGPGTRLLVL.

Written as DNA, the CDR3 is TGTGCCAGCAGTTTTCGGACAGGGGGATATGAAAAACTGTTTTTT. Amino acid sequence: CASSFRTGGYEKLFF. This chain links TRBV28 with TRBJ1-4; 10 nucleotides match TRBD1. Trimming took 3 bases from V and 6 from J; bases not matched to a gene: 4. The CDR3 loop spans 15 amino acids. The germline V gene has CDR1 MDHEN and CDR2 SYDVKM.

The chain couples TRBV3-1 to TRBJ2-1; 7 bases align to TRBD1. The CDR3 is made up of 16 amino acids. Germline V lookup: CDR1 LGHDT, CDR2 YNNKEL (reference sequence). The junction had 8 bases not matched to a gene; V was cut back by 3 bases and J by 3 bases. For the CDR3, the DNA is TGTGCCAGCAGCCATGCAACAGGGGAAGTCTACAATGAGCAGTTCTTC. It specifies CASSHATGEVYNEQFF.

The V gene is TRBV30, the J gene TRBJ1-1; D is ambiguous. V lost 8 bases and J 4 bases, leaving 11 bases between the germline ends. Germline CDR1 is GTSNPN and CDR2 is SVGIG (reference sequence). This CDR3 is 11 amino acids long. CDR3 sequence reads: CALGPGTEAFF. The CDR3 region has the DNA TGTGCCCTAGGCCCGGGCACTGAAGCTTTCTTT.

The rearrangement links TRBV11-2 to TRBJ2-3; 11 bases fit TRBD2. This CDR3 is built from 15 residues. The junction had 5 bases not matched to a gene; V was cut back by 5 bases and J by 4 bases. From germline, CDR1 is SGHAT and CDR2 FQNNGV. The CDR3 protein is CASSPLAGDPDTQYF. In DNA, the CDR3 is TGTGCCAGCAGCCCACTAGCGGGAGACCCAGATACGCAGTATTTT.

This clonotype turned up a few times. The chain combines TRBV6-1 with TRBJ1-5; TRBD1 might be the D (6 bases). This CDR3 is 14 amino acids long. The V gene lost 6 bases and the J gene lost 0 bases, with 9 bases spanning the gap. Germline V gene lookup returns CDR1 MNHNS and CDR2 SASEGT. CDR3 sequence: CASRWTDSNQPQHF. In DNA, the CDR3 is TGTGCCAGCAGGTGGACAGATAGCAATCAGCCCCAGCATTTT.

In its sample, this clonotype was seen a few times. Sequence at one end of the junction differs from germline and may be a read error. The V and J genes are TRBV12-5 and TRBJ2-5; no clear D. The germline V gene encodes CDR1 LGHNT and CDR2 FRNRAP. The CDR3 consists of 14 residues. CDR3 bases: TGTGCTAGTGGTTTGGGTGGATCGCAAGGGACCCAGTACTTC. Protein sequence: CASGLGGSQGTQYF.

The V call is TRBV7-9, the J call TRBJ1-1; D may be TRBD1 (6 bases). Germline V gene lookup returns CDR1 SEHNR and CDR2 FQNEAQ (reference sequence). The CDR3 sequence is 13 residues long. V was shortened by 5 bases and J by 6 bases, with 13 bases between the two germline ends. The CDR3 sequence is CASSLLYRAEAFF. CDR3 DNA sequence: TGTGCCAGCAGCCTCCTATACAGGGCTGAAGCTTTCTTT. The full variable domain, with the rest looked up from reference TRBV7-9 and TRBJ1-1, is DTGVSQNPRHKITKRGQNVTFRCDPISEHNRLYWYRQTLGQGPEFLTYFQNEAQLEKSRLLSDRFSAERPKGSFSTLEIQRTEQGDSAMYLCASSLLYRAEAFFGQGTRLTVV.

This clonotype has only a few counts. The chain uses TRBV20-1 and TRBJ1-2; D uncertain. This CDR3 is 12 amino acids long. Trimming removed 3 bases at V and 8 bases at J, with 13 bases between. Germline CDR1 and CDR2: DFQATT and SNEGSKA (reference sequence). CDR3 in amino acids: CSASILTGGYTF. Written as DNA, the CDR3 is TGCAGTGCTAGTATCCTCACTGGAGGCTACACCTTC.

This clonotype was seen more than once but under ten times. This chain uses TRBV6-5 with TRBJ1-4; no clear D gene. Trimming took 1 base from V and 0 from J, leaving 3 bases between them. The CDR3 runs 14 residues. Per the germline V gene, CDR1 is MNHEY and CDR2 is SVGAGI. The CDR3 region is CASSYFATNEKLFF. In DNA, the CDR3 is TGTGCCAGCAGTTACTTTGCAACTAATGAAAAACTGTTTTTT.

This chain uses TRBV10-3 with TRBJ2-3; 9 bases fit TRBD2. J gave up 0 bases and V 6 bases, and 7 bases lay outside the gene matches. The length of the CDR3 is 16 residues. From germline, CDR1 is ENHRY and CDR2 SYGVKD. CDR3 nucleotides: TGTGCCATCAGAGCCGGACTAGCGAAGAGCACAGATACGCAGTATTTT. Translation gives CAIRAGLAKSTDTQYF.

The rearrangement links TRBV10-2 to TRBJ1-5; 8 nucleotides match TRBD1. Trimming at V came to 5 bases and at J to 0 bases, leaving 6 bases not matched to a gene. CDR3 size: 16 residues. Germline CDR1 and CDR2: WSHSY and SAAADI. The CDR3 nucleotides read TGCGCCAGCAGTACCACAGGGGGACCTAGCAATCAGCCCCAGCATTTT. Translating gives CASSTTGGPSNQPQHF.

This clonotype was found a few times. Here the CDR3 DNA reads TGTGCCAGCTACCCGTTTAAGCTTTTCTCCTACGAGCAGTACTTC. This encodes CASYPFKLFSYEQYF. This chain uses TRBV6-5 with TRBJ2-7; no definite D call. This CDR3 is built from 15 residues. Germline lookup yields CDR1 MNHEY and CDR2 SVGAGI. Between the trimmed V and J ends, which lost 8 bases and 0 bases, there was a span of 17 bases.

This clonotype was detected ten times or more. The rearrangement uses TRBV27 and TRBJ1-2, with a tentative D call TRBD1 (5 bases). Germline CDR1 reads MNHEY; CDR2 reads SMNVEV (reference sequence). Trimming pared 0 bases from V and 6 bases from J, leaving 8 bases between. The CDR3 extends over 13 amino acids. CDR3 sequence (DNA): TGTGCCAGCAGTTTATCGCCAGGGAATGGCTACACCTTC. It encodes CASSLSPGNGYTF.

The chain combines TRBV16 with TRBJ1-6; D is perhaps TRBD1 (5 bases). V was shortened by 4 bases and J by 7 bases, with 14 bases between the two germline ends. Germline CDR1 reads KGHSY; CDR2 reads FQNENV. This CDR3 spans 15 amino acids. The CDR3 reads CASSPEGRGNSPLHF. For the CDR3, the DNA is TGTGCCAGCAGCCCTGAGGGACGGGGGAATTCACCCCTCCACTTT.

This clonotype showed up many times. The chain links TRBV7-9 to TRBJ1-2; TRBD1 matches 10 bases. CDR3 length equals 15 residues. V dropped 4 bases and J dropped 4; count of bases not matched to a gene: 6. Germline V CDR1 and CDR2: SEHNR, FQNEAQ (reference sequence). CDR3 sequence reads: CASSSGQGGIYGYTF. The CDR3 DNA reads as TGTGCCAGCAGCTCCGGACAGGGGGGGATCTATGGCTACACCTTC.

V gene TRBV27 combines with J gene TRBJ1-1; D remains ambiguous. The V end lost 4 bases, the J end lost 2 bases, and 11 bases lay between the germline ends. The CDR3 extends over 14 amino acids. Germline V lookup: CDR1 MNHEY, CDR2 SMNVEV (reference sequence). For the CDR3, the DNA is TGTGCCAGCAGTTATTGGGGTGGCAACACTGAAGCTTTCTTT. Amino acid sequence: CASSYWGGNTEAFF.

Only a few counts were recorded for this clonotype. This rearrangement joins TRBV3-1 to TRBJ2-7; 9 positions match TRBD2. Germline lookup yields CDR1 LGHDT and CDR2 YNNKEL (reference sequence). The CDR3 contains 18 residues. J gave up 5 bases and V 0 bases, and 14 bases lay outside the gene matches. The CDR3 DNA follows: TGTGCCAGCAGCCAAGATGGGTTACGAGCGGGAGGTAATCACGAGCAGTACTTC. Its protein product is CASSQDGLRAGGNHEQYF.

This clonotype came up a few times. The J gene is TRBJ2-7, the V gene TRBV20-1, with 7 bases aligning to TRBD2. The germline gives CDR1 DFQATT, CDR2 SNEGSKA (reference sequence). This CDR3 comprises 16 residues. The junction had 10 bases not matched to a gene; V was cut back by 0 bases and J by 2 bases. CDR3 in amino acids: CSARDRVTSPTYEQYF. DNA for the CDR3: TGCAGTGCTAGAGATCGCGTGACTAGCCCCACCTACGAGCAGTACTTC.

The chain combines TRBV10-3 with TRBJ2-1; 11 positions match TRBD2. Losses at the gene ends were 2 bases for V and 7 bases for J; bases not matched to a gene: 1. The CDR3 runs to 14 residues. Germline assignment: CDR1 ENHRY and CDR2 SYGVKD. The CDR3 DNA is TGTGCCATCAGTGAGCCTAGCGGGGGGAATGAGCAGTTCTTC. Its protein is CAISEPSGGNEQFF.

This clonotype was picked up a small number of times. The CDR3 loop is CASSSGWAERTDTQYF. For the CDR3, the DNA is TGTGCCAGCAGCTCCGGGTGGGCGGAACGCACAGATACGCAGTATTTT. This chain links TRBV5-6 with TRBJ2-3; D gene uncertain. The CDR3 is 16 residues long. Germline CDR1 and CDR2: SGHDT and YYEEEE. V lost 3 bases, J lost 1 base, and 15 bases lay in between.

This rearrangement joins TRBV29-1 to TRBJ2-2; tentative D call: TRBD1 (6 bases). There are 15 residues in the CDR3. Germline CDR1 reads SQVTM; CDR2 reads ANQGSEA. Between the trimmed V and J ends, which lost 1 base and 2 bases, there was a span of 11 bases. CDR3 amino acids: CSVEGDTQNTGELFF. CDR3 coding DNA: TGCAGCGTTGAAGGGGACACACAAAACACCGGGGAGCTGTTTTTT.